This is a list of T cell receptor beta chains from one sample in a study of blood T cells in healthy people across ages. One entry per CDR3 protein, called by TCRdb with MiXCR from the 5' RACE reads. The sample has about 1,400,000 distinct CDR3 sequences, 59% seen once. Material: blood. These TCRs come from a man younger than 35 in good health. CDR3s include the opening cysteine and the closing phenylalanine or tryptophan. The order of the fields is J gene, D gene, clone size, V gene, CDR3 protein, CDR3 DNA. The D gene is left open where the match is weak. A clone size is listed for some rows: how often the clone was seen (once, few, many), or a class if it is expanded.

TRBJ2-1 TRBD1 - TRBV20-1 CSAFSTGLGFGEQFF TGCAGTGCTTTCTCGACAGGGCTCGGATTTGGTGAGCAGTTCTTC
TRBJ2-7 TRBD1 - TRBV6-6 CASSYPVTGSEQYF TGTGCCAGCAGTTACCCCGTGACAGGGAGCGAGCAGTACTTC
TRBJ2-5 TRBD2 - TRBV10-3 CAVTSGSMETQYF TGTGCCGTAACTAGCGGGAGTATGGAGACCCAGTACTTC
TRBJ2-1 TRBD1 - TRBV5-1 CASSYDRGRGQNEQFF TGCGCCAGCAGCTACGACAGGGGCAGAGGACAGAATGAGCAGTTCTTC
TRBJ1-1 - - TRBV30 CAWSLVQGNTEAFF TGTGCCTGGAGTCTCGTTCAGGGGAACACTGAAGCTTTCTTT
TRBJ2-6 TRBD1 - TRBV20-1 CSAPSVGQGVSGANVLTF TGCAGTGCACCGTCGGTTGGACAGGGGGTATCCGGGGCCAACGTCCTGACTTTC
TRBJ2-5 - few TRBV29-1 CSVFLTQETQYF TGCAGCGTTTTTCTCACGCAAGAGACCCAGTACTTC
TRBJ2-1 TRBD2 - TRBV5-1 CASSKSGGADNEQFF TGCGCCAGCAGCAAGAGCGGGGGAGCTGACAATGAGCAGTTCTTC
TRBJ2-1 - - TRBV6-1 CATVYASGGFF TGTGCCACCGTTTACGCCTCCGGAGGGTTCTTC
TRBJ2-7 TRBD2 few TRBV20-1 CSAREAGGLYEQYF TGCAGTGCTAGAGAAGCGGGGGGGCTTTACGAGCAGTACTTC
TRBJ1-4 TRBD1 - TRBV5-5 CASSFGDRDDEKLFF TGTGCCAGCAGCTTTGGGGACAGGGACGATGAAAAACTGTTTTTT